A selection of T cell receptor beta chains follows, all from one sample in a study of cytomegalovirus exposure and HLA in healthy donors. TCRdb's table, derived via immunoSEQ multiplex PCR, lists solely in-frame clones and lacks some. This table has more than 85,000 clones, about 86% appearing once. Material for sequencing was PBMCs. The origin of the receptors is a woman aged 25 to 39 in good health and CMV-seronegative. Both conserved end residues are part of each CDR3.

CDR3 protein	V gene	J gene
CAWSVNRGQGQNEKLFF	TRBV30	TRBJ1-4
CASRAGGYTGELFF	TRBV6-5	TRBJ2-2
CASGGGQGANEQFF	TRBV6-1	TRBJ2-1
CASSYGTSGISYNEQFF	TRBV2	TRBJ2-1
CASSYDRGNYGYTF	TRBV6-6	TRBJ1-2
CSAGLAGSPDTQYF	TRBV29-1	TRBJ2-3
CASRDGTGSFGNTIYF	TRBV28	TRBJ1-3
CASSLDGDYGYTF	TRBV5-1	TRBJ1-2
CSVETNVFSQETQYF	TRBV29-1	TRBJ2-5
CATSRDYGNTIYF	TRBV15	TRBJ1-3
CASSSLAGGPGELFF	TRBV7-2	TRBJ2-2
CASSFAYRETGNTIYF	TRBV7-9	TRBJ1-3
CASSLEGQANTEAFF	TRBV27	TRBJ1-1
CASSALGGNSYNEQFF	TRBV9	TRBJ2-1
CSSSSTGQPNTEAFF	TRBV7-9	TRBJ1-1
CASSAYTGELFF	TRBV9	TRBJ2-2
CASSSRTSTETQYF	TRBV9	TRBJ2-5
CASNTGGTEAFF	TRBV18	TRBJ1-1
CASRREAGETQYF	TRBV6-4	TRBJ2-5
CAWSVTTRGELFF	TRBV30	TRBJ2-2